The rows below give T cell receptor beta chains drawn from one sample of a study of cytomegalovirus exposure and HLA in healthy donors. Clones were read by immunoSEQ multiplex PCR, and TCRdb kept only the in-frame ones, dropping some. This sample carries about 98,000 clones, roughly 80% of them seen once, and the ten largest clones take around 17%. Sequenced: PBMCs. Receptors originate from a man in his sixties in good health and CMV-seropositive. Both conserved end residues are part of each CDR3. The D gene is left open where the match is weak. Not all rows give a size; the values are once, few, many and, for expanded clones, a class.

D gene | clone size | J gene | V gene | CDR3 length | CDR3 DNA | CDR3 protein
. | . | TRBJ1-2 | TRBV5-1 | 17 | TGCGCCAGCAGCTTGGGGGGATCAAGGACAGAGAACTATGGCTACACCTTC | CASSLGGSRTENYGYTF
. | . | TRBJ2-1 | TRBV10-3 | 13 | TGTGCCATCAGTGAGCGACTAGTCAGTGAGCAGTTCTTC | CAISERLVSEQFF
. | . | TRBJ2-7 | TRBV11-1 | 13 | TGTGCCAGCAGCGTGACAGACTCCTACGAGCAGTACTTC | CASSVTDSYEQYF
. | . | TRBJ2-7 | TRBV6-1 | 11 | TGTGCCAGCCGAGGTTCTCACGAGCAGTACTTC | CASRGSHEQYF
TRBD1 | . | TRBJ2-7 | TRBV5-1 | 17 | TGCGCCAGCAGCTTGTACGTTGGACAGGGGAATTTGTACGAGCAGTACTTC | CASSLYVGQGNLYEQYF
TRBD2 | . | TRBJ2-7 | TRBV7-3 | 12 | TGTGCCAGCAGCCCACTAGCGGGGGTTCTATACTTC | CASSPLAGVLYF
. | . | TRBJ2-7 | TRBV27 | 16 | TGTGCCAGCAGACCCCTCCTTGCGGGGAGCCCCTACGAGCAGTACTTC | CASRPLLAGSPYEQYF
TRBD2 | . | TRBJ2-7 | TRBV7-9 | 16 | TGTGCCAGCAGTTTACCCCCCAGCGGGGGCTCCTACGAGCAGTACTTC | CASSLPPSGGSYEQYF
. | . | TRBJ2-5 | TRBV7-9 | 14 | TGTGCCAGCAGCCCCGGGACTGAAAAAGAGACCCAGTACTTC | CASSPGTEKETQYF
TRBD1 | . | TRBJ1-2 | TRBV30 | 15 | TGTGCCTGGAGTGGAGCCGGGACAGGGAACTATGGCTACACCTTC | CAWSGAGTGNYGYTF
. | . | TRBJ2-2 | TRBV6-4 | 14 | TGTGCCAGCAGTTATATCGGGGGCACCGGGGAGCTGTTTTTT | CASSYIGGTGELFF
TRBD1 | . | TRBJ1-6 | TRBV6-5 | 14 | TGTGCCAGCAGGGGACAGGGCGTCAGTTCACCCCTCCACTTT | CASRGQGVSSPLHF
. | . | TRBJ2-7 | TRBV15 | 14 | TGTGCCACCAGCAGAGATAGGGGGATGGTCGAGCAGTACTTC | CATSRDRGMVEQYF
TRBD1 | . | TRBJ1-2 | TRBV18 | 16 | TGTGCCAGCTCGCAAAAGGCCGGGACAGGGCATGGAGGCTACACCTTC | CASSQKAGTGHGGYTF
. | . | TRBJ1-2 | TRBV27 | 14 | TGTGCCAGCAGTCCCGCGGGGACGATCTATGGCTACACCTTC | CASSPAGTIYGYTF
TRBD1 | . | TRBJ1-5 | TRBV6-5 | 14 | TGTGCCAGCAGGAGGGACAGGGGCAATCAGCCCCAGCATTTT | CASRRDRGNQPQHF
TRBD2 | . | TRBJ2-3 | TRBV19 | 16 | TGTGCCAGTACTTGGGCTAGCGGGGGGGCCCGGGATACGCAGTATTTT | CASTWASGGARDTQYF
. | . | TRBJ1-6 | TRBV27 | 16 | TGTGCCAGCAGTTTATCGGGGGGAGCCTATAATTCACCCCTCCACTTT | CASSLSGGAYNSPLHF
. | . | TRBJ1-5 | TRBV19 | 21 | TGTGCCAGTAGTATAGGCGTAACCGCGGGTCCGGGGAGCTTTAGCAATCAGCCCCAGCATTTT | CASSIGVTAGPGSFSNQPQHF
TRBD1 | . | TRBJ1-4 | TRBV19 | 14 | TGTGCCAGCATCGGGACAGGGCAAGGTGAAAAACTGTTTTTT | CASIGTGQGEKLFF
TRBD2 | . | TRBJ2-1 | TRBV9 | 16 | TGTGCCAGCAGCGCAACCGGGACTAGCGTCAACAATGAGCAGTTCTTC | CASSATGTSVNNEQFF
TRBD2 | . | TRBJ2-1 | TRBV5-4 | 16 | TGTGCCAGCAGTCATCTTCCGGGGGGGAATTACAATGAGCAGTTCTTC | CASSHLPGGNYNEQFF
TRBD1 | . | TRBJ1-4 | TRBV7-2 | 14 | TGTGCCAGCAGCTTGACAGGGAGGAATGAAAAACTGTTTTTT | CASSLTGRNEKLFF
TRBD1 | . | TRBJ2-4 | TRBV19 | 14 | TGTGCCAGTAGTATTAGGGGACAGGGAAACATTCAGTACTTC | CASSIRGQGNIQYF
. | once | TRBJ2-7 | TRBV5-4 | 13 | TGTGCCAGCAGCCAAGCCACAGGTAATGAGCAGTACTTC | CASSQATGNEQYF
. | few | TRBJ1-4 | TRBV6-5 | 15 | TGTGCCAGCAGTTACTCTGCAGGGAGGGTCGAAAAACTGTTTTTT | CASSYSAGRVEKLFF
. | . | TRBJ2-4 | TRBV23-1 | 16 | TGCGCCAGCAGCGGCAAGTTCAGGTTTGGCAAAAACATTCAGTACTTC | CASSGKFRFGKNIQYF